This T cell receptor (beta chain) was profiled in a study of shared clonotypes between healthy human individuals. The authors ran unsorted PBMC replicate PCRs on around 320 ng DNA, 25,000 to 35,000 T cell genomes. Study processing details: ImmunoSEQ yielded junction-only sequences lacking quality scores, so filtering differed. Sequencing used immunoSEQ multiplex PCR; TCRdb keeps in-frame clones, though not all of them. That table furnishes V, J and clone size, whereas the DNA furnished D and trimming. The sample yields fewer than 550,000 clones, about 80% seen once. The donor population consisted of healthy HIV-negative adults with no recent acute infections or vaccinations. Looked up from germline, CDR1 is MNHEY and CDR2 is SMNVEV (reference sequence). The CDR3 runs 14 residues. The V end lost 2 bases, the J end lost 2 bases, and 7 bases lay between the germline ends.

The clonotype originates from a middle-aged woman in good health. Some clones in this sample may be carry-over from other donors' samples. The rearrangement joins TRBV27 to TRBJ1-3; D not certain. Sequenced material: PBMCs. The DNA of the CDR3 is TGTGCCAGCAGTTTAAGCGGGGCTGGAAACACCATATATTTT. Encoded protein: CASSLSGAGNTIYF.